Listed below are T cell receptor beta chains from one sample, sequenced in a study of shared clonotypes between healthy human individuals. The method was immunoSEQ multiplex PCR; TCRdb's version includes in-frame clones alone and lacks a portion of them. Of 1.5 million to 2.5 million clones in the sample, 85% to 95% are singletons; the top ten hold 1.2%. Sequenced: naive CD8+ T cells sorted from blood. These receptors came from a young man in good health. The CDR3 runs from the conserved cysteine through the conserved F or W. A D gene is named only where the DNA matches it firmly. Size values are once, few and many counts, or a class for expanded clones, and some rows have none.

J,size,V,D,DNA,CDR3
TRBJ2-1,NA,TRBV2,NA,TGTGCCAGCAGCCCTTCCTCCACATACAATGAGCAGTTCTTC,CASSPSSTYNEQFF
TRBJ2-7,NA,TRBV4-1,NA,TGCGCCAGCAGCCAAAGGGAGTCGGGCTCCTACGAGCAGTACTTC,CASSQRESGSYEQYF
TRBJ2-1,NA,TRBV27,NA,TGTGCCAGCAGTTTACCTGGCAATGAGCAGTTCTTC,CASSLPGNEQFF
TRBJ2-1,NA,TRBV27,NA,TGTGCCAGCAGTCTACGGGACTCTCGGAGCCATGAGCAGTTCTTC,CASSLRDSRSHEQFF
TRBJ2-3,NA,TRBV14,NA,TGTGCCAGCAGCCACTTGACCACAGATACGCAGTATTTT,CASSHLTTDTQYF
TRBJ2-5,NA,TRBV5-4,NA,TGTGCCAGCAGCTCCTTGGGACCGCTAGAGACCCAGTACTTC,CASSSLGPLETQYF
TRBJ2-7,NA,TRBV11-2,TRBD2,TGTGCCAGCAGCTTACAACTAGCGGGTCCATCAGAGCAGTACTTC,CASSLQLAGPSEQYF
TRBJ1-2,NA,TRBV25-1,NA,TGTGCCAGCAGTGAAGGGGTCGTGCAGGGCTATGGCTACACCTTC,CASSEGVVQGYGYTF
TRBJ2-3,NA,TRBV6-5,NA,TGTGCCAGCAGTTACCGAGGCACAGATACGCAGTATTTT,CASSYRGTDTQYF
TRBJ1-4,NA,TRBV28,NA,TGTGCCAGCAGTTTCGGACAAACTAATGAAAAACTGTTTTTT,CASSFGQTNEKLFF
TRBJ1-4,few,TRBV19,NA,TGTGCCAGTTTCGGGCCCGGGGGGGCCAATGAAAAACTGTTTTTT,CASFGPGGANEKLFF
TRBJ1-3,NA,TRBV4-1,NA,TGCGCCAGCAGCCCTGGCCCTCCATTACAGGGAAACACCATATATTTT,CASSPGPPLQGNTIYF
TRBJ2-7,once,TRBV12-1,NA,TGTGCCAGCAGCGTCCGAGTCAGGGACAGGGCGTCTGGGGAGCAGTACTTC,CASSVRVRDRASGEQYF
TRBJ2-6,NA,TRBV27,TRBD1,TGTGCCAGCAGTCCCTTGACGACCAGGGGGCCTGGGGCCAACGTCCTGACTTTC,CASSPLTTRGPGANVLTF
TRBJ1-1,NA,TRBV9,NA,TGTGCCAGCAGCACAGAAGGGGTTTGGGACACTGAAGCTTTCTTT,CASSTEGVWDTEAFF
TRBJ1-1,NA,TRBV10-2,NA,TGCGCCAGCAGCCTTACCTCCACGAACACTGAAGCTTTCTTT,CASSLTSTNTEAFF
TRBJ2-1,NA,TRBV6-5,TRBD2,TGTGCCAGCAGTTTAGCGGGGGGGCGATCCCTCAATGAGCAGTTCTTC,CASSLAGGRSLNEQFF
TRBJ2-2,NA,TRBV4-1,TRBD2,TGCGCCAGCAGCCACGTCGGACTAGCGGGGGCTAACACCGGGGAGCTGTTTTTT,CASSHVGLAGANTGELFF
TRBJ1-2,NA,TRBV4-1,NA,TGCGCCAGCAGCCAAGAGGAATTAGCTAACTATGGCTACACCTTC,CASSQEELANYGYTF
TRBJ2-7,NA,TRBV7-9,NA,TGTGCCAGCAGCTCTGGGGATACGTCCTACGAGCAGTACTTC,CASSSGDTSYEQYF
TRBJ1-2,NA,TRBV27,NA,TGTGCCAGCAGTCAAACGGGCCTAGCTAACTATGGCTACACCTTC,CASSQTGLANYGYTF
TRBJ2-2,NA,TRBV28,NA,TGTGCCAGCAGTTTATACGGGGGGCCCGGGGAGCTGTTTTTT,CASSLYGGPGELFF
TRBJ2-2,NA,TRBV15,NA,TGTGCCACCAGCAGAGGTCGGCAGATCACCGGGGAGCTGTTTTTT,CATSRGRQITGELFF
TRBJ2-3,NA,TRBV4-1,TRBD1,TGCGCCAGCAGCCTCCGGACAGGCCTGGCAGATACGCAGTATTTT,CASSLRTGLADTQYF
TRBJ2-5,NA,TRBV2,NA,TGTGCCAGCAGTGGGAGCCCCCGCCAAGAGACCCAGTACTTC,CASSGSPRQETQYF
TRBJ1-1,NA,TRBV7-8,TRBD1,TGTGCCAGCAGCACAGAAATGGCAGGGGGCGTGAACACTGAAGCTTTCTTT,CASSTEMAGGVNTEAFF
TRBJ2-7,once,TRBV27,NA,TGTGCCAGCACTCCTCCCGGGACAAACGAGCAGTACTTC,CASTPPGTNEQYF
TRBJ2-7,once,TRBV13,TRBD2,TGTGCCAGCAGCGCCCTCGGACGGGGGGGCGATTCGGCTGAGCAGTACTTC,CASSALGRGGDSAEQYF
TRBJ2-3,NA,TRBV9,NA,TGTGCCAGCAGCGTGAGCGGACGGGTCACAGATACGCAGTATTTT,CASSVSGRVTDTQYF
TRBJ2-3,NA,TRBV5-1,TRBD1,TGCGCCAGCAGCTTGGCCGAGACAGGGGTCACAGATACGCAGTATTTT,CASSLAETGVTDTQYF
TRBJ1-1,NA,TRBV7-8,NA,TGTGCCAGCAGTTTAGACACGAACACTGAAGCTTTCTTT,CASSLDTNTEAFF
TRBJ2-7,NA,TRBV6-1,NA,TGTGCCAGCAGTGCCCTAAAAACCTACGAGCAGTACTTC,CASSALKTYEQYF
TRBJ2-7,NA,TRBV21-1,NA,TGTGCCAGCAGCATCCATTCTCGCCGGGCGAGAAAGTACTTC,CASSIHSRRARKYF
TRBJ2-1,NA,TRBV11-2,TRBD2,TGTGCCAGCAGCTCATTAGCGGGGGACTACAATGAGCAGTTCTTC,CASSSLAGDYNEQFF
TRBJ1-1,NA,TRBV19,NA,TGTGCCATCTGGGGAAACACTGAAGCTTTCTTT,CAIWGNTEAFF
TRBJ2-5,NA,TRBV10-1,TRBD1,TGCGCCAGCAGTCCGGGACAGGGATTAGTTACGGAGACCCAGTACTTC,CASSPGQGLVTETQYF
TRBJ2-7,NA,TRBV11-2,NA,TGTGCCAGCAGCTTATCAGGGGCCTACGAGCAGTACTTC,CASSLSGAYEQYF
TRBJ2-2,NA,TRBV9,TRBD2,TGTGCCAGCAGCGGCCTAGCGGGAGCCGGGGAGCTGTTTTTT,CASSGLAGAGELFF
TRBJ2-1,NA,TRBV29-1,TRBD2,TGCAGCGTTCGGCCTAGCGGGAGGGATGAGCAGTTCTTC,CSVRPSGRDEQFF
TRBJ1-1,NA,TRBV1,NA,TGCACCAGCAGCCAACAGGGACAGAACACTGAAGCTTTCTTT,CTSSQQGQNTEAFF
TRBJ2-7,NA,TRBV6-5,NA,TGTGCCAGCAGTTATACCAATGGCCCCTACGAGCAGTACTTC,CASSYTNGPYEQYF
TRBJ1-2,NA,TRBV14,TRBD1,TGTGCCAGCAGCCAAGATACGGGACAGGGGCCTGGCTACACCTTC,CASSQDTGQGPGYTF
TRBJ1-1,NA,TRBV4-1,NA,TGCGCCAGCAGCCAAGTGACAGGATTCACTGAAGCTTTCTTT,CASSQVTGFTEAFF
TRBJ1-3,NA,TRBV27,NA,TGTGCCAGCAGTTTAATTTATGGCTCTGGAAACACCATATATTTT,CASSLIYGSGNTIYF
TRBJ2-5,NA,TRBV7-8,TRBD2,TGTGCCAGCAGCTTACGTATCGGGGGGGATCAAGAGACCCAGTACTTC,CASSLRIGGDQETQYF
TRBJ2-7,NA,TRBV18,NA,TGTGCCAGCTCACCACCGGGGGCCCCAAGCCCCTACGAGCAGTACTTC,CASSPPGAPSPYEQYF